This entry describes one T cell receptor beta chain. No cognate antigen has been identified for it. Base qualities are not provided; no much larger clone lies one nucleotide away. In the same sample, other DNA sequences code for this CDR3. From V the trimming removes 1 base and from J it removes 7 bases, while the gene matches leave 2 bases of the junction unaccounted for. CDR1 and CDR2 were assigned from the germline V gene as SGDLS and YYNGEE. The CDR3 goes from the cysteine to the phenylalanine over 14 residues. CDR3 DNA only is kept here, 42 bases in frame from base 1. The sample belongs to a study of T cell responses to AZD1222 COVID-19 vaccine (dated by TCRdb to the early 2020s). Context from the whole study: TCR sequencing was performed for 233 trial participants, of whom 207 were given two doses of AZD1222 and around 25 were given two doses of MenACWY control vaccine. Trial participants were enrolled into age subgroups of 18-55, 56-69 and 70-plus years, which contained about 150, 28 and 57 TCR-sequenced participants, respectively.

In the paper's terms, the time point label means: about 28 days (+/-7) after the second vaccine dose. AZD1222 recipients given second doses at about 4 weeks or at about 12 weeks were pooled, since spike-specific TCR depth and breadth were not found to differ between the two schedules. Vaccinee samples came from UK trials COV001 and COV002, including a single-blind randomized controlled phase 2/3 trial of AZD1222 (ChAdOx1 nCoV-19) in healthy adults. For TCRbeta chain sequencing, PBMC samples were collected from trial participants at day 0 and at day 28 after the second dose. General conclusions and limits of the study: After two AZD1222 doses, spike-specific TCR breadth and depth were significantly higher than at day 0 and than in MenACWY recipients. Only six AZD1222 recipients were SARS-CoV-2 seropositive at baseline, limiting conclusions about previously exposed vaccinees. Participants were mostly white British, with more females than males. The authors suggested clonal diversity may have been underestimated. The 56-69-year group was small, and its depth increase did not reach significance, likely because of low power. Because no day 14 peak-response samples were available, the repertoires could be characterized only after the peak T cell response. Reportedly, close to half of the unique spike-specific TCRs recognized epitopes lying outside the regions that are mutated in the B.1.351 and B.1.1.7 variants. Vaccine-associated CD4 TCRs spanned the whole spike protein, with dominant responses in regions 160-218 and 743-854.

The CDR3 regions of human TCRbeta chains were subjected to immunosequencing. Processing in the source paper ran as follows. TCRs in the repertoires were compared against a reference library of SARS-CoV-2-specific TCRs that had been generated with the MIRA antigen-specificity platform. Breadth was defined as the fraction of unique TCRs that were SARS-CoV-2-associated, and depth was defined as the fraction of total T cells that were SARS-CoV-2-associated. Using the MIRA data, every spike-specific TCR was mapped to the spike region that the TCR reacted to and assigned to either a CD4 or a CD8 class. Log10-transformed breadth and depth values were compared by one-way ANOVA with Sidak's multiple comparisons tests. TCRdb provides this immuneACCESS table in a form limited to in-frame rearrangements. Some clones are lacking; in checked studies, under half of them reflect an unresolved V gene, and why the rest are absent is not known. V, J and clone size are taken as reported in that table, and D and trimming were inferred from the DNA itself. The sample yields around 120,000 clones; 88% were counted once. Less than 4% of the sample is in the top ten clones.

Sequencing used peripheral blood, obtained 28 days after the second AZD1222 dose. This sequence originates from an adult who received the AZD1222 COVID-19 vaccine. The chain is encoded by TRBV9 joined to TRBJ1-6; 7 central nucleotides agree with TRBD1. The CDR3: CASSVRTGNSPLHF. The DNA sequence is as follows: TGTGCCAGCAGCGTACGGACAGGCAATTCACCCCTCCACTTT.